This is a list of T cell receptor beta chains from one sample in a study of TIL therapy for anti-PD-1-resistant metastatic lung cancer. Method: immunoSEQ multiplex PCR; TCRdb's copy keeps in-frame clones and lacks some. This table has tens of thousands of clones, about 69% appearing once. Sequences were derived from blood, sampled at baseline. The source of these receptors is a person aged 25-80 years with non-small cell lung cancer. Both conserved end residues are part of each CDR3. The D gene is left open where the match is weak. Only some rows state a clone size, as once, few, many or a class for expanded clones.

>TRBJ1-2|-|TRBV4-2|-
CASSQDRWGVKTLGYGYTF
TGTGCCAGCAGCCAAGATAGATGGGGGGTTAAAACGCTAGGCTATGGCTACACCTTC
>TRBJ2-7|TRBD2|TRBV15|once
CATSRRTSGKVDEQYF
TGTGCCACCAGCAGAAGGACTAGCGGGAAGGTAGACGAGCAGTACTTC
>TRBJ2-1|-|TRBV7-9|-
CASSLSIEQFF
TGTGCCAGCAGCTTAAGTATTGAGCAGTTCTTC
>TRBJ2-3|-|TRBV9|-
CASSSRTRLGTQYF
TGTGCCAGCAGCTCACGGACCCGATTAGGGACGCAGTATTTT
>TRBJ1-1|-|TRBV7-8|few
CASSLSLSSWAFF
TGTGCCAGCAGCTTAAGTTTGTCTAGCTGGGCTTTCTTT
>TRBJ1-1|-|TRBV18|-
CASSPPSKRDTEAFF
TGTGCCAGCTCACCTCCCAGTAAGAGGGACACTGAAGCTTTCTTT
>TRBJ2-1|TRBD2|TRBV5-1|-
CASSLGSGVGIYNEQFF
TGCGCCAGCAGCTTGGGTAGCGGGGTCGGGATATACAATGAGCAGTTCTTC
>TRBJ1-2|TRBD1|TRBV7-8|-
CASSLGMGQANYGYTF
TGTGCCAGCAGCCTAGGGATGGGACAGGCTAACTATGGCTACACCTTC
>TRBJ1-1|-|TRBV27|few
CASSPIGVSTEAFF
TGTGCCAGCAGTCCGATCGGGGTAAGCACTGAAGCTTTCTTT
>TRBJ2-7|-|TRBV6-1|few
CASSVTPAYEQYF
TGTGCCAGCAGTGTCACGCCTGCCTACGAGCAGTACTTC
>TRBJ1-1|-|TRBV7-2|-
CASSKGRAIEAFF
TGTGCCAGCAGCAAGGGGCGGGCTATTGAAGCTTTCTTT
>TRBJ1-5|-|TRBV6-6|-
CASSPRTAQPQHF
TGTGCCAGCAGTCCACGGACAGCTCAGCCCCAGCATTTT
>TRBJ1-5|-|TRBV19|-
CASSMFVSGQGNQPQHF
TGTGCCAGTAGTATGTTTGTCTCGGGGCAGGGCAATCAGCCCCAGCATTTT
>TRBJ2-3|-|TRBV28|-
CASSSPLGSTDTQYF
TGTGCCAGCAGTTCCCCGCTTGGAAGCACAGATACGCAGTATTTT
>TRBJ1-1|-|TRBV11-2|-
CASSQINIGGREIF
TGTGCCAGCAGCCAAATAAACATAGGAGGGAGGGAAATCTTT
>TRBJ2-6|-|TRBV5-5|-
CASSLAVGDSGANVLTF
TGTGCCAGCAGCTTGGCAGTTGGGGACTCTGGGGCCAACGTCCTGACTTTC
>TRBJ2-6|-|TRBV7-2|-
CASSLSRSSGANVLTF
TGTGCCAGCAGCTTATCAAGGTCCTCTGGGGCCAACGTCCTGACTTTC
>TRBJ2-5|TRBD2|TRBV7-2|-
CASSFGLAGAQGTQYF
TGTGCCAGCAGCTTCGGTCTAGCGGGGGCCCAAGGGACCCAGTACTTC
>TRBJ2-5|-|TRBV5-8|-
CASSFQGAPETQYF
TGTGCCAGCAGCTTCCAAGGCGCGCCAGAGACCCAGTACTTC
>TRBJ2-6|-|TRBV11-3|once
CASSFRRSGANVLTF
TGTGCCAGCAGCTTTCGGCGCTCTGGGGCCAACGTCCTGACTTTC
>TRBJ2-7|TRBD2|TRBV14|once
CASSPPASGRSYEQYF
TGTGCCAGCAGCCCCCCGGCTAGCGGGAGGAGTTACGAGCAGTACTTC
>TRBJ2-7|TRBD1|TRBV10-3|-
CAAPDRGHYEQYF
TGTGCCGCTCCGGACAGGGGGCACTACGAGCAGTACTTC
>TRBJ1-1|-|TRBV19|few
CASSLRSTAEAFF
TGTGCCAGTAGTCTTCGATCGACGGCGGAAGCTTTCTTT
>TRBJ1-2|TRBD1|TRBV6-5|few
CASSHRGPQYGYTF
TGTGCCAGCAGTCACAGGGGGCCCCAATATGGCTACACCTTC
>TRBJ2-7|TRBD2|TRBV9|-
CASSSQATSGVLEQYF
TGTGCCAGCAGCTCCCAGGCCACTAGCGGGGTTCTTGAGCAGTACTTC
>TRBJ1-1|TRBD1|TRBV11-2|-
CASSLTQGLGTEAFF
TGTGCCAGCAGCTTAACACAGGGGTTGGGGACTGAAGCTTTCTTT
>TRBJ2-1|-|TRBV6-5|-
CASSYAGQLNEQFF
TGTGCCAGCAGTTACGCGGGACAGCTAAATGAGCAGTTCTTC
>TRBJ1-1|-|TRBV5-4|-
CATSAKKEGDTEAFF
TGTGCCACTTCGGCCAAAAAGGAGGGCGACACTGAAGCTTTCTTT